Sequencing of this T cell receptor beta chain was carried out in a study of tumor-infiltrating lymphocytes in primary liver carcinoma. Turning to the study itself: The patient group consisted of men and women aged 30 to 69 years.

TCR beta cDNA was prepared out of around 460 ng total RNA by means of a constant-region primer. What produced the TCR beta libraries was three nested multiplex PCR rounds using slightly modified ARM-PCR. Each of the first two PCR rounds ran around 10 cycles with TRBV1-TRBV30 forward and C-beta reverse primers. Each CDR3 protein gets one entry after TCRdb re-called the multiplex PCR reads with MiXCR. The top ten hold 15% to 25% of the sample, which has more than 95,000 distinct CDR3 sequences, around 80% seen once. Starting material for RNA and DNA co-extraction consisted of roughly 17-31 mg of unsorted bulk tissue. Germline V CDR1 and CDR2: SGDLS, YYNGEE. V was clipped by 7 bases and J by 3 bases, with 17 bases between them. The CDR3 length is 15 residues.

The clonotype comes from a man in his forties or fifties with primary liver carcinoma and hepatitis B virus infection. The sample consisted of liver tumor tissue from sampling region 3. Subset: tumor region T3, left-lateral pole. This rearrangement joins TRBV9 to TRBJ2-1; D perhaps matches TRBD2 (5 bases). The CDR3 DNA reads TGTGCCAGCCGTGTAGAAGACGGAGGCTACAATGAGCAGTTCTTC. As protein: CASRVEDGGYNEQFF.